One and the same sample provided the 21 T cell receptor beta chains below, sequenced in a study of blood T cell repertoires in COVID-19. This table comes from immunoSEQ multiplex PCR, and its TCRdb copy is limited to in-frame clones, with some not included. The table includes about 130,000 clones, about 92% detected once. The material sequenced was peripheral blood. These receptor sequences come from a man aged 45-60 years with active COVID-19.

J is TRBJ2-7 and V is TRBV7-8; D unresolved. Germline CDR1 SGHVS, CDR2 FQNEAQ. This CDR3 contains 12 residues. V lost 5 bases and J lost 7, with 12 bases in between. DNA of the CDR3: TGTGCCAGCAGCCCGATGTTCGGGGAGCAGTACTTC. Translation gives CASSPMFGEQYF.

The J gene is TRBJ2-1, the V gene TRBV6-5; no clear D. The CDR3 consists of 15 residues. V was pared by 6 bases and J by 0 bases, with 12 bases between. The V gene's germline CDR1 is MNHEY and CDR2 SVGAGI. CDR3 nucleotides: TGTGCCAGCAGCTACACGGAGAGCTCCTACAATGAGCAGTTCTTC. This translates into CASSYTESSYNEQFF.

The DNA for the CDR3 is TGTGCCAGCAGCACGGCCGGGACTAGCGGGAGCTATGAGCAGTTCTTC. Translation: CASSTAGTSGSYEQFF. The J gene is TRBJ2-1, the V gene TRBV7-9; 14 positions match TRBD2. The germline V gene encodes CDR1 SEHNR and CDR2 FQNEAQ (reference sequence). The J segment lost 8 bases and the V segment lost 5 bases, leaving 8 bases of the junction unmatched. The CDR3 runs 16 residues.

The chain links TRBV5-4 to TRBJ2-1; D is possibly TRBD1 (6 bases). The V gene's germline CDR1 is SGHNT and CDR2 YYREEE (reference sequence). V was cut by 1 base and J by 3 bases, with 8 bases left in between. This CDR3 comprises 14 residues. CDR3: CASSLQGSYNEQFF. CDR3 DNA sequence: TGTGCCAGCAGCTTGCAGGGGAGCTACAATGAGCAGTTCTTC. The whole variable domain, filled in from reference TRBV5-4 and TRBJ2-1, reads ETGVTQSPTHLIKTRGQQVTLRCSSQSGHNTVSWYQQALGQGPQFIFQYYREEENGRGNFPPRFSGLQFPNYSSELNVNALELDDSALYLCASSLQGSYNEQFFGPGTRLTVL.

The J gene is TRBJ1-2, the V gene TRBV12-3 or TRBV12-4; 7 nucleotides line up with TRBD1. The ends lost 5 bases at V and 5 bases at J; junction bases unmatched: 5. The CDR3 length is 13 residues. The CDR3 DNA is TGTGCCAGCAGTCGACAGGGAGGATATGGCTACACCTTC. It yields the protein CASSRQGGYGYTF.

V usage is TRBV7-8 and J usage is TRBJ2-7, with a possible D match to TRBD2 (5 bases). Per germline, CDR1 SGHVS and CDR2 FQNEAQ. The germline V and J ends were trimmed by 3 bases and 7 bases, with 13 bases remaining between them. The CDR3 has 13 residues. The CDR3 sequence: CASSFGTGNEQYF. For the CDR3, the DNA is TGTGCCAGCAGCTTCGGAACGGGGAATGAGCAGTACTTC.

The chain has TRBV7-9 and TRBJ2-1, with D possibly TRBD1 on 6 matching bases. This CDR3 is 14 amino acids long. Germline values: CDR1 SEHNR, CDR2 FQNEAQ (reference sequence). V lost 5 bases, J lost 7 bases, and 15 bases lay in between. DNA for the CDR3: TGTGCCAGCAGCCTCGGTGGACAGTTGAATGAGCAGTTCTTC. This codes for CASSLGGQLNEQFF. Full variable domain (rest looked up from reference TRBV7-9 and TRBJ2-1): DTGVSQNPRHKITKRGQNVTFRCDPISEHNRLYWYRQTLGQGPEFLTYFQNEAQLEKSRLLSDRFSAERPKGSFSTLEIQRTEQGDSAMYLCASSLGGQLNEQFFGPGTRLTVL.

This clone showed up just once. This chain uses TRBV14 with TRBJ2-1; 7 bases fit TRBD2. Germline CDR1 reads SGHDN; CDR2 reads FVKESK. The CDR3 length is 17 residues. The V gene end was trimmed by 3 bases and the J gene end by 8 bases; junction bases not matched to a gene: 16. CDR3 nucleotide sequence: TGTGCCAGCAGCCAGGACTGGGGTAGCGGGCCTAGGGATGAGCAGTTCTTC. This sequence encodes CASSQDWGSGPRDEQFF.

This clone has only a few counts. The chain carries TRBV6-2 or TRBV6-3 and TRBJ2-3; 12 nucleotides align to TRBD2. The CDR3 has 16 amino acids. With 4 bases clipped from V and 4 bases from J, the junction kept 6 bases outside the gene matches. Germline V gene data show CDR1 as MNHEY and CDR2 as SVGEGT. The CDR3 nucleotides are TGTGCCAGCAGTTCCGGACTAGCGGGATATGCAGATACGCAGTATTTT. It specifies CASSSGLAGYADTQYF.

The DNA of the CDR3 is TGTGCCAGGCTACAGTACACCTCTGGAAACACCATATATTTT. This translates into CARLQYTSGNTIYF. This chain uses TRBV6-5 with TRBJ1-3; D is uncertain. The length of the CDR3 is 14 residues. Germline CDR1 reads MNHEY; CDR2 reads SVGAGI. V dropped 9 bases and J dropped 0 bases, with 12 bases sitting between them.

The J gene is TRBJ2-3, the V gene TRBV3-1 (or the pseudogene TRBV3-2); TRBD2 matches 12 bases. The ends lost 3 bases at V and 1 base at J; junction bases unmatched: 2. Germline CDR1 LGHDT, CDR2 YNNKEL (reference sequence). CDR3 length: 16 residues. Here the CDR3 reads CASSHRLAGGTDTQYF. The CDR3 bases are TGTGCCAGCAGCCACCGACTAGCGGGGGGCACAGATACGCAGTATTTT.

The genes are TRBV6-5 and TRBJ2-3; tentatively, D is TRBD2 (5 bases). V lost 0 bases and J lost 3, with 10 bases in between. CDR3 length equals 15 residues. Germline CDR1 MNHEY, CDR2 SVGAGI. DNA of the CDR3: TGTGCCAGCAGTTACTCAGGGAGTAGGACAGATACGCAGTATTTT. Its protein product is CASSYSGSRTDTQYF.

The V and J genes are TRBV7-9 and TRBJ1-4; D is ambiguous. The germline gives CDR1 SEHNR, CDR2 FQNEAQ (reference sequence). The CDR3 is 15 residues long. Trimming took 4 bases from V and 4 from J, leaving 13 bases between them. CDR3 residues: CASSSYSTHNEKLFF. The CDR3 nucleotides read TGTGCCAGCAGCTCCTACTCCACCCATAATGAAAAACTGTTTTTT.

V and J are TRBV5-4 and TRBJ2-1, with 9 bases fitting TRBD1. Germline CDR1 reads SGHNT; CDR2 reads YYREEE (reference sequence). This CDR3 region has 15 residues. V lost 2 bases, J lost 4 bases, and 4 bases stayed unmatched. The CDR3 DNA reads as TGTGCCAGCAGCTTAGCGGACAGGGGTTACAATGAGCAGTTCTTC. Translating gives CASSLADRGYNEQFF.

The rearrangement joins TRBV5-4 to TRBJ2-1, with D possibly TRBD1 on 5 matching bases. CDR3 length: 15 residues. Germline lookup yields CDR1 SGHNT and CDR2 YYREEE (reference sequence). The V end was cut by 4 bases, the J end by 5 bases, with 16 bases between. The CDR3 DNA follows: TGTGCCAGCAGCGTCTATCTCGACAGAAACAATGAGCAGTTCTTC. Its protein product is CASSVYLDRNNEQFF.

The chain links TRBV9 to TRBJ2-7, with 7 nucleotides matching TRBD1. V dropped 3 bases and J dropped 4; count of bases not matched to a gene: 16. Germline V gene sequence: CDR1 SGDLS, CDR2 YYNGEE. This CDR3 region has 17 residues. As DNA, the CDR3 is TGTGCCAGCAGCGGCTGGGGAGTGGACAGGCCTGGGTACGAGCAGTACGTC. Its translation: CASSGWGVDRPGYEQYV.

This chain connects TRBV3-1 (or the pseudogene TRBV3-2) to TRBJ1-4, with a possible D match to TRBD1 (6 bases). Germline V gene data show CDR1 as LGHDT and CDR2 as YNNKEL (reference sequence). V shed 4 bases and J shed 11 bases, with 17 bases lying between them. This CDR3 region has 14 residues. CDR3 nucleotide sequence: TGTGCCAGCAGCCCCCTGGTGGGGGCTCGGAAACTGTTTTTT. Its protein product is CASSPLVGARKLFF.

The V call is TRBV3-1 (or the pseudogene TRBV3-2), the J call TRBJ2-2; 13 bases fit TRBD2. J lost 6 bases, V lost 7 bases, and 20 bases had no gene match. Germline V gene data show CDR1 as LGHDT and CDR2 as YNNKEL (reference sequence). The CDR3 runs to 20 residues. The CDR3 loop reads CASTHNYSGLAGRRAGELFF. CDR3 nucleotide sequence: TGTGCCAGCACCCACAACTACTCGGGACTAGCGGGAAGAAGGGCCGGGGAGCTGTTTTTT.

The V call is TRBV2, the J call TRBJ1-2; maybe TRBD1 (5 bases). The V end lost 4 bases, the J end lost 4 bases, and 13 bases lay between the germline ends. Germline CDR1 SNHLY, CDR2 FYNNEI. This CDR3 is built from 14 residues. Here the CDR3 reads CASSGWGAGYGYTF. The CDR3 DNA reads TGTGCCAGCAGTGGTTGGGGCGCTGGCTATGGCTACACCTTC. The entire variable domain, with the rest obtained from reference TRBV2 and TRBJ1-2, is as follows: EPEVTQTPSHQVTQMGQEVILRCVPISNHLYFYWYRQILGQKVEFLVSFYNNEISEKSEIFDDQFSVERPDGSNFTLKIRSTKLEDSAMYFCASSGWGAGYGYTFGSGTRLTVV.

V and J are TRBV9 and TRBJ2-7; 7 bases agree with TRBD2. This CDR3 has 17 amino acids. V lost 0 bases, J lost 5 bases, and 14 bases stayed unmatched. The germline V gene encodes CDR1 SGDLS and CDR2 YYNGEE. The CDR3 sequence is CASSVGVGRGSGHEQYF. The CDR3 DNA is TGTGCCAGCAGCGTAGGAGTGGGGCGGGGGTCCGGCCACGAGCAGTACTTC.

CDR3 residues: CASRALETQYF. In nucleotides, the CDR3 is TGTGCCAGCAGGGCCCTAGAGACCCAGTACTTC. The gene calls are TRBV6-5 and TRBJ2-5; D is uncertain. This CDR3 has 11 amino acids. The ends were cut back, 6 bases at V and 4 bases at J, with 6 bases in the middle. Germline values: CDR1 MNHEY, CDR2 SVGAGI.